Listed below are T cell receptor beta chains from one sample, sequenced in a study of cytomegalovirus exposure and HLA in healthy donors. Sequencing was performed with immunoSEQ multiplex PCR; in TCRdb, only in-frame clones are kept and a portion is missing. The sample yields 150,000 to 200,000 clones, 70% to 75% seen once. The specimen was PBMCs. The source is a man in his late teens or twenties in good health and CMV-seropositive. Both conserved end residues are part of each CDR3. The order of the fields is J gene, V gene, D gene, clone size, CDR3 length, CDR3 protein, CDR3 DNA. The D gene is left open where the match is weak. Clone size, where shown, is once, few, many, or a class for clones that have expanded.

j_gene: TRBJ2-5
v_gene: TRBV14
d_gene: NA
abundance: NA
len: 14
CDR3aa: CASSPRTAGETQYF
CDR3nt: TGTGCCAGCAGCCCCCGGACTGCCGGAGAGACCCAGTACTTC

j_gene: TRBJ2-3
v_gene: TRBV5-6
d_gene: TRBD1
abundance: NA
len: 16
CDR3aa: CASSLKGSGGEDTQYF
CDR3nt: TGTGCCAGCAGCTTGAAAGGCTCAGGGGGAGAGGATACGCAGTATTTT

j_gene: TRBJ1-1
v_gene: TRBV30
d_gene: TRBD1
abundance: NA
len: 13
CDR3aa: CAWTRGQYTEAFF
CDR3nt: TGTGCCTGGACCCGGGGACAGTACACTGAAGCTTTCTTT

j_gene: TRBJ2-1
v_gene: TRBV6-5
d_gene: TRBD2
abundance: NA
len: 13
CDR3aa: CASRPGGAFLQFF
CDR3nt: TGTGCCAGCAGGCCCGGGGGGGCCTTTCTGCAGTTCTTC

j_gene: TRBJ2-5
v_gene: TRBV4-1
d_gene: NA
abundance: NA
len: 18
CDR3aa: CASSQVGRGFRGWETQYF
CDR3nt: TGCGCCAGCAGCCAAGTGGGCAGAGGGTTTCGCGGATGGGAGACCCAGTACTTC

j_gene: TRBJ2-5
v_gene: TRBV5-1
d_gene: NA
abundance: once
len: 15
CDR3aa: CASSPSDRTKETQYF
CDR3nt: TGCGCCAGCAGCCCCTCGGACAGGACTAAAGAGACCCAGTACTTC

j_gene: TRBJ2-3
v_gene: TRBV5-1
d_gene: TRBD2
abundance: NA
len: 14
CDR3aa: CASSGSGGADTQYF
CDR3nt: TGCGCCAGCAGCGGTAGCGGGGGGGCGGATACGCAGTATTTT

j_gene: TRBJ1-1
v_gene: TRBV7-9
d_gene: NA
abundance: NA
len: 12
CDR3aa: CASSPREEEAFF
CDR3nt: TGTGCCAGCAGCCCCAGAGAGGAAGAAGCTTTCTTT

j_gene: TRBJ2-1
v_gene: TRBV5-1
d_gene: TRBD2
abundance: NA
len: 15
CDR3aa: CASTQTSGSVNEQFF
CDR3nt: TGCGCCAGCACCCAAACTAGCGGGAGTGTTAATGAGCAGTTCTTC

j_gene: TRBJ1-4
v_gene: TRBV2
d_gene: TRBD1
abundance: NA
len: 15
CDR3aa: CASRRSGTGDEKLFF
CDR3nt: TGTGCCAGCAGACGATCCGGGACAGGGGACGAAAAACTGTTTTTT

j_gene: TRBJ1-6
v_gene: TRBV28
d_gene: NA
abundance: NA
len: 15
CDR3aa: CASSLNREIRSPLHF
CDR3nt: TGTGCCAGCAGTCTCAACAGGGAGATACGATCACCCCTCCACTTT

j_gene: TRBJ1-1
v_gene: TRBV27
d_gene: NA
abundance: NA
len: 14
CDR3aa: CASSSSGGPTEAFF
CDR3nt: TGTGCCAGCAGTTCCTCGGGGGGGCCAACTGAAGCTTTCTTT

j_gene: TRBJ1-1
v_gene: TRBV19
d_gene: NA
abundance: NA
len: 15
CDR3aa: CASRTRRRGTTEAFF
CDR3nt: TGTGCCAGTAGAACAAGGCGGCGGGGTACTACTGAAGCTTTCTTT

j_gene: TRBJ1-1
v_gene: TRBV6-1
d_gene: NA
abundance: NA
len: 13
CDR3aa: CASRRTGNTEAFF
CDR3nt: TGTGCCAGCAGGCGAACAGGGAACACTGAAGCTTTCTTT

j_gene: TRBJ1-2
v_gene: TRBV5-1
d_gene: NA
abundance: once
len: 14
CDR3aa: CASRGGEGDYGYTF
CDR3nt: TGCGCCAGCAGAGGCGGGGAAGGGGACTATGGCTACACCTTC

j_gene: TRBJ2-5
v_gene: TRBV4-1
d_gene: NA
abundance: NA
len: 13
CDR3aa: CASSQRTRETQYF
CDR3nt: TGCGCCAGCAGCCAAAGAACGCGGGAGACCCAGTACTTC

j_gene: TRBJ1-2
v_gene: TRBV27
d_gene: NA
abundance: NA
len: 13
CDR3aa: CASSGRADYGYTF
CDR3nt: TGTGCCAGCAGTGGCAGGGCTGACTATGGCTACACCTTC

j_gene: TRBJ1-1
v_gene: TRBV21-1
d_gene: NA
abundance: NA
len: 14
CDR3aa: CASSKAQPNTEAFF
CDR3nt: TGTGCCAGCAGCAAAGCACAACCGAACACTGAAGCTTTCTTT